This T cell receptor beta chain came from a study of Tregs in tolerant kidney transplant recipients. Note on this clone: Its antigen remains unidentified.

Profiled with immunoSEQ multiplex PCR; TCRdb holds only in-frame clones, not every one. The repertoire holds about 73,000 clones, with less than 95% as singletons. General study findings and limits: Nucleotide sequences could not be compared across some patients' samples due to primer changes. Biological reproducibility was not directly addressed in this study.

Germline CDR1 reads SGHRS; CDR2 reads YFSETQ. V gave up 0 bases and J gave up 0 bases, with 16 bases separating them. The CDR3 consists of 17 residues. CD4+CD25+CD127- Tregs, CD4+CD25- non-Tregs, CD4 and CD8 cells were sorted. Thawed PBMCs were rested overnight at 37°C with 200 to 250 IU/ml IL-2 before regulatory T cell sorting. The receptor was derived from a human donor who received a combined kidney and bone marrow transplant. The sequencing used Tregs from blood, collected before the transplant. This chain uses TRBV5-1 with TRBJ2-7, with D maybe TRBD1 (6 bases). DNA for the CDR3: TGCGCCAGCAGCTTGGCTCTTGGGGGCAGGGGCTCCTACGAGCAGTACTTC. Translated, it gives CASSLALGGRGSYEQYF.